This record covers a single T cell receptor beta chain. Which antigen it targets is not known. Base qualities were left out, and no much larger clone turns up one base away. Collaborating institutions collected whole blood in K2EDTA tubes following their own protocols. For TCRbeta analysis, collaborators shipped samples in one of three forms: frozen whole blood, isolated PBMCs, or DNA extracted from either of those sample types. Inclusive of the bounding cysteine and phenylalanine, the CDR3 is 14 residues long. Kept here is only the CDR3 DNA, which spans 42 bases and is read in frame from base 1. For this chain, trimming is 6 bases at the V end and 2 bases at the J end, and the number of junction bases without a gene match is 2. The germline V gene encodes CDR1 MNHEY and CDR2 SVGAGI. The data are from a study of blood T cell repertoires in COVID-19 (dated by TCRdb to the early 2020s). Notes on the research overall: Collaborator samples came from the United States, Italy and Spain and covered acute and convalescent phases of COVID-19. The material from the prospective study consisted of cDNA or gDNA derived from T cells, B-cell-depleted T cells, or PBMCs. Deeply sampled blood TCRbeta repertoires from subjects exposed to, actively infected with, or recovered from COVID-19 were included in the dataset. The repertoires were released in a freely available public database intended as a resource for research on the immune response to SARS-CoV-2. The samples were drawn from two sources: the first 160 participants of the ongoing ImmuneRACE study, and 950 to 1,500 subjects contributed by 6 global collaborators. Sample metadata almost always included a de-identified subject ID, COVID-19 status, age in years and sex. HLA class I and class II types, where available, came from metadata supplied by the sample provider rather than from assay-based typing.

Broader findings and caveats from the paper: Clinical and demographic metadata were provided uncurated, with the amount varying by source and participant.

TCRbeta CDR3 regions were amplified from genomic DNA by means of the immunoSEQ Assay, a bias-controlled multiplex PCR. Processing in the source paper ran as follows. The number of nucleated cells in each sample was estimated by amplification of reference gene primers within the assay. To quantify the absolute abundance of each unique TCRbeta CDR3 rearrangement, sequence reads were collapsed and filtered. For each sample, productive Simpson clonality was calculated as the square root of Simpson's diversity index across productive rearrangements. TCRdb took over this immuneACCESS table, retaining in-frame rearrangements with V and J assigned. Such tables are incomplete; in checked studies, under half of the missing clones stem from an unresolved V gene, and the remainder is unexplained. D and trimming come from the DNA, and the V and J calls and clone size come from that table. This sample gives roughly 160,000 clones in total; roughly 90% of them show up just once. Approximately 0.5% of the sample belongs to the ten largest clones.

This TCR was sampled from a man aged 50-60 years with acute or convalescent COVID-19. The sequenced sample was peripheral blood. Recombination linked TRBV6-5 to TRBJ2-3, with 10 central nucleotides matching TRBD1. The nucleotides are TGTGCCAGCAGGACAGGGGGCTACACAGATACGCAGTATTTT. It specifies CASRTGGYTDTQYF.